The rows below give T cell receptor beta chains drawn from one sample of a study of cytomegalovirus exposure and HLA in healthy donors. TCRdb's copy holds only in-frame clones and misses some; the assay was immunoSEQ multiplex PCR. The sample contains roughly 100,000 clones, 75% to 90% of which appear only once. Material for sequencing was PBMCs. The receptors derive from a man younger than 45 in good health and CMV-seropositive. The CDR3 runs from the conserved cysteine through the conserved F or W. D genes are given only for firm matches. Clone size, where shown, is once, few, many, or a class for clones that have expanded.

V	J	size	D	CDR3	DNA
TRBV14	TRBJ2-1	few	TRBD2	CASSGLAGYNEQFF	TGTGCCAGCAGCGGACTAGCGGGGTACAATGAGCAGTTCTTC
TRBV7-8	TRBJ2-2	once	TRBD1	CASSLTRTGAGELFF	TGTGCCAGCAGCTTAACCAGGACAGGGGCCGGGGAGCTGTTTTTT
TRBV4-1	TRBJ2-7	once	TRBD2	CASSQGGGSSYEQYF	TGCGCCAGCAGCCAAGGGGGGGGTAGCTCCTACGAGCAGTACTTC
TRBV4-2	TRBJ2-7	.	TRBD2	CASSQEPSGGAAYF	TGTGCCAGCAGCCAAGAACCTAGCGGGGGGGCGGCGTACTTC
TRBV9	TRBJ2-5	few	TRBD2	CASSVRTSGFQETQYF	TGTGCCAGCAGCGTTCGGACTAGCGGGTTCCAAGAGACCCAGTACTTC
TRBV5-1	TRBJ2-3	.	.	CASSFRLPATDTQYF	TGCGCCAGCAGCTTTCGGTTACCTGCCACAGATACGCAGTATTTT
TRBV10-1	TRBJ1-1	.	.	CASTEGGVKAFF	TGCGCCAGCACCGAGGGGGGGGTGAAAGCTTTCTTT
TRBV4-1	TRBJ1-4	.	.	CAGARVAGEKLFF	TGCGCCGGCGCGAGGGTAGCGGGTGAAAAACTGTTTTTT
TRBV5-8	TRBJ1-2	.	TRBD1	CASSWFDRGSNYGYTF	TGTGCCAGCAGCTGGTTTGACAGGGGTTCTAACTATGGCTACACCTTC
TRBV10-3	TRBJ2-1	.	TRBD2	CAIRGTSGYNEQFF	TGTGCCATCAGGGGGACTAGCGGCTACAATGAGCAGTTCTTC
TRBV7-2	TRBJ2-5	.	TRBD2	CASSGGVLETQYF	TGTGCCAGCAGCGGGGGGGTATTGGAGACCCAGTACTTC
TRBV18	TRBJ1-1	.	.	CASSPGDNTEALF	TGTGCCAGCTCACCGGGGGACAACACTGAAGCTTTATTT
TRBV30	TRBJ1-6	few	TRBD1	CAFSGQGNSPLHF	TGTGCCTTCTCGGGACAGGGGAATTCACCCCTCCACTTT
TRBV6-5	TRBJ1-1	.	.	CASTIRGGTEAFF	TGTGCCAGCACCATTCGGGGAGGGACTGAAGCTTTCTTT
TRBV7-2	TRBJ2-3	once	.	CASRLASGGFAQYF	TGTGCCAGCCGCTTAGCTTCAGGAGGGTTCGCGCAGTATTTT
TRBV18	TRBJ1-2	.	TRBD1	CASSPGQGALYGYTF	TGTGCCAGCTCACCGGGACAGGGGGCACTCTATGGCTACACCTTC
TRBV11-2	TRBJ2-7	.	TRBD1	CASSFGAGGYEQYF	TGTGCCAGCAGCTTCGGGGCAGGGGGTTACGAGCAGTACTTC
TRBV14	TRBJ2-1	once	.	CASSQDQAYYNEQFF	TGTGCCAGCAGCCAAGATCAGGCCTACTACAATGAGCAGTTCTTC
TRBV10-1	TRBJ2-3	.	.	CASSRGQIDTQYF	TGCGCCAGCAGTAGAGGACAGATCGATACGCAGTATTTT
TRBV7-9	TRBJ2-7	.	TRBD2	CASSSTSGGAGEQYF	TGTGCCAGCAGTTCTACTAGCGGGGGGGCCGGCGAGCAGTACTTC
TRBV29-1	TRBJ1-2	.	TRBD1	CSVEGQGAEYGYTF	TGCAGCGTTGAGGGACAGGGGGCTGAGTATGGCTACACCTTC
TRBV5-1	TRBJ1-6	.	TRBD1	CASSSTGAYNSPLHF	TGCGCCAGCAGCTCGACAGGGGCCTATAATTCACCCCTCCACTTT
TRBV5-1	TRBJ2-1	.	TRBD2	CASSPASGGAINEQFF	TGCGCCAGCAGCCCAGCTAGCGGGGGGGCTATAAATGAGCAGTTCTTC
TRBV2	TRBJ2-7	.	.	CASSEGRGAYEQYF	TGTGCCAGCAGTGAAGGCAGGGGCGCCTACGAGCAGTACTTC
TRBV5-1	TRBJ2-2	.	.	CASSSSSGELFF	TGCGCCAGCAGCTCGTCCTCCGGGGAGCTGTTTTTT
TRBV5-1	TRBJ1-2	few	TRBD1	CASSIRPGTGVNYGYTF	TGCGCCAGCAGCATCCGACCAGGGACAGGGGTAAACTATGGCTACACCTTC
TRBV7-8	TRBJ2-7	.	TRBD1	CASSPGTVYEQYF	TGTGCCAGCAGCCCCGGGACAGTCTACGAGCAGTACTTC
TRBV5-1	TRBJ2-2	.	TRBD1	CASSMDRAGTGELFF	TGCGCCAGCAGCATGGACAGGGCGGGCACCGGGGAGCTGTTTTTT
TRBV6-5	TRBJ2-7	.	TRBD2	CASSLRLGGYEQYF	TGTGCCAGCAGTCTGCGGCTCGGGGGGTACGAGCAGTACTTC
TRBV27	TRBJ2-7	.	.	CASSLSTGESYEQYF	TGTGCCAGCAGTTTATCGACGGGGGAATCCTACGAGCAGTACTTC
TRBV2	TRBJ2-7	.	TRBD2	CASSQGGSGGYEQYF	TGTGCCAGCAGCCAGGGAGGGAGCGGGGGCTACGAGCAGTACTTC
TRBV7-7	TRBJ1-5	.	TRBD1	CASSKPGQGARSNQPQHF	TGTGCTAGCAGCAAACCGGGACAGGGGGCCCGGAGCAATCAGCCCCAGCATTTT
TRBV19	TRBJ1-5	.	TRBD1	CASSILTPRQGPMHF	TGTGCCAGTAGTATTTTAACCCCCCGACAGGGGCCTATGCATTTT
TRBV6-5	TRBJ1-6	once	TRBD1	CASSDDRGILPLHF	TGTGCCAGCAGCGACGACAGGGGCATTCTCCCCCTCCACTTT
TRBV6-1	TRBJ2-5	few	TRBD2	CASSEWTSGLRETQYF	TGTGCCAGCAGTGAATGGACTAGCGGGTTACGGGAGACCCAGTACTTC
TRBV2	TRBJ2-7	.	.	CASRAGTSSYEQYF	TGTGCCAGCAGGGCCGGGACATCCTCCTACGAGCAGTACTTC
TRBV6-1	TRBJ1-6	.	.	CATRSNSPLHF	TGTGCCACCCGATCTAATTCCCCCCTCCACTTT
TRBV27	TRBJ1-2	.	.	CASSFGEYYGYTF	TGTGCCAGCAGTTTCGGGGAGTACTATGGCTACACCTTC
TRBV7-8	TRBJ2-1	.	.	CASSLGSLSSYNEQFF	TGTGCCAGCAGCTTAGGAAGCTTGAGCTCCTACAATGAGCAGTTCTTC
TRBV7-2	TRBJ2-1	.	TRBD2	CASSTGTSGRNNEQFF	TGTGCCAGCAGCACTGGGACTAGCGGGCGAAACAATGAGCAGTTCTTC
TRBV4-1	TRBJ2-3	.	TRBD1	CASSQPPGTGITDTQYF	TGCGCCAGCAGCCAACCTCCCGGGACAGGGATAACAGATACGCAGTATTTT
TRBV29-1	TRBJ2-7	.	.	CSVDRGGEQYF	TGCAGCGTTGACAGGGGAGGGGAGCAGTACTTC
TRBV30	TRBJ1-5	.	.	CAWNRGLNQPQHF	TGTGCCTGGAACCGGGGTCTCAATCAGCCCCAGCATTTT
TRBV7-7	TRBJ2-1	.	TRBD1	CASSSDRYNEQFF	TGTGCTAGCAGCTCGGACAGGTACAATGAGCAGTTCTTC
TRBV2	TRBJ2-1	.	TRBD2	CASRSTSGPWDEQFF	TGTGCCAGCAGGTCGACTAGCGGACCTTGGGATGAGCAGTTCTTC
TRBV29-1	TRBJ2-1	once	TRBD2	CSVEGGGDHNEQFF	TGCAGCGTTGAAGGCGGGGGAGATCACAATGAGCAGTTCTTC
TRBV10-3	TRBJ2-1	.	TRBD1	CAISGQGNYNEQFF	TGTGCCATCAGTGGACAGGGAAACTACAATGAGCAGTTCTTC
TRBV2	TRBJ1-3	.	TRBD1	CASSEAGGQFSGNTIYF	TGTGCCAGCAGTGAAGCAGGGGGACAGTTCTCTGGAAACACCATATATTTT
TRBV2	TRBJ1-1	.	.	CASSEASDSSLGTEAFF	TGTGCCAGCAGTGAGGCGTCCGACAGCTCCTTGGGCACTGAAGCTTTCTTT
TRBV30	TRBJ1-6	.	.	CAWRDRTYSPLHF	TGTGCCTGGAGGGATAGGACTTATTCCCCCCTCCACTTT
TRBV19	TRBJ2-7	.	TRBD1	CASSQGVLYEQYF	TGTGCCAGTAGTCAGGGGGTGCTATACGAGCAGTACTTC